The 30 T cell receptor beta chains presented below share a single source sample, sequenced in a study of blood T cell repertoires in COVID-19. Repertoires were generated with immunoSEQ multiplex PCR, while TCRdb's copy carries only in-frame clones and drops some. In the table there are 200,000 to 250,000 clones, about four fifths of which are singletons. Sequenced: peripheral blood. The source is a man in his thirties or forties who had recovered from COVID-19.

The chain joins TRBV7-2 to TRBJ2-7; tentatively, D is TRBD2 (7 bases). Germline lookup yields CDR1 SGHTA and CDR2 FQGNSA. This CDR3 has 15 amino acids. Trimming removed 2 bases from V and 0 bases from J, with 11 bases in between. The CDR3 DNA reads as TGTGCCAGCAGCTTATACGGGGGGCCCTCCTACGAGCAGTACGTC. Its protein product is CASSLYGGPSYEQYV.

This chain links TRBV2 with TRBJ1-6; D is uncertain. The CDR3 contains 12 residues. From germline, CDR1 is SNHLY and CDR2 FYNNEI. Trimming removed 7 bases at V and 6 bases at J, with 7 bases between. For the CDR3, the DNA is TGTGCCAGCAAAAGGAGTAATTCACCCCTCCACTTT. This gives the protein CASKRSNSPLHF.

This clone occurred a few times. The CDR3 nucleotides are TGTGCCAGCTCGCCTACAGGGGGCCGAACCGGGGAGCTGTTTTTT. Protein: CASSPTGGRTGELFF. The V gene is TRBV18, the J gene TRBJ2-2; 9 bases agree with TRBD1. With 6 bases clipped from V and 5 bases from J, the junction kept 7 bases outside the gene matches. Germline V gene data show CDR1 as KGHSH and CDR2 as LQKENI. CDR3 size: 15 residues.

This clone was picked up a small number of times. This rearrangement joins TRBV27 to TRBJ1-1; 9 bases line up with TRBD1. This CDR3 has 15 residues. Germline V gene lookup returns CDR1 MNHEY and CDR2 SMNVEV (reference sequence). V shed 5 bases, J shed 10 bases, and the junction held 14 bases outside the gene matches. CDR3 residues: CASSLPGQGIEGAFF. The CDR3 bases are TGTGCCAGCAGTCTACCGGGACAGGGCATCGAGGGAGCTTTCTTT.

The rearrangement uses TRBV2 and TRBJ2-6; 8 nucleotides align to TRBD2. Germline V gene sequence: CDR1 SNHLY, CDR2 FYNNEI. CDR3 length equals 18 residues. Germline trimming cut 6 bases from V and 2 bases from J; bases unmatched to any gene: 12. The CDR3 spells CASRLPRTSSTGANVLTF. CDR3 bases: TGTGCCAGCAGACTCCCCCGGACTAGCTCTACTGGGGCCAACGTCCTGACTTTC.

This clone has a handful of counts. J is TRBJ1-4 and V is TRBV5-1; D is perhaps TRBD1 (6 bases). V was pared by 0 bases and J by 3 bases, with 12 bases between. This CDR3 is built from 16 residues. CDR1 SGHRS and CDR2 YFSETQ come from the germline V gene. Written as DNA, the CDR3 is TGCGCCAGCAGCTTGGCCGGACAGCTCTCTAATGAAAAACTGTTTTTT. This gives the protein CASSLAGQLSNEKLFF.

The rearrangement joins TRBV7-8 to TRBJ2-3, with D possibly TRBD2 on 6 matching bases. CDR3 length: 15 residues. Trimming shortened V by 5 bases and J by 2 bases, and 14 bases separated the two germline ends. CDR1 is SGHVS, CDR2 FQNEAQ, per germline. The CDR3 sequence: CASSQSGYYTDTQYF. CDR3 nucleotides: TGTGCCAGCAGCCAAAGCGGGTATTACACAGATACGCAGTATTTT.

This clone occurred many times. The CDR3 loop reads CASSQGAGGGGYTF. CDR3 coding DNA: TGTGCCAGCAGCCAGGGTGCGGGGGGCGGTGGCTACACCTTC. The V gene is TRBV3-1 (or the pseudogene TRBV3-2), the J gene TRBJ1-2; perhaps TRBD1 as D (6 bases). In germline, CDR1 is LGHDT, CDR2 YNNKEL (reference sequence). The CDR3 runs to 14 residues. V was shortened by 3 bases and J by 7 bases, with 15 bases between the two germline ends.

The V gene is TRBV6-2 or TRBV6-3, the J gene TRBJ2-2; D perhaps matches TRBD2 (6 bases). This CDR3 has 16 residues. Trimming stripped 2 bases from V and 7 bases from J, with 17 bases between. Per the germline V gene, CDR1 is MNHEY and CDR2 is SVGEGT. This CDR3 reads CASSYGSPGVNGELFF. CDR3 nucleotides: TGTGCCAGCAGTTACGGCTCGCCGGGGGTGAACGGGGAGCTGTTTTTT.

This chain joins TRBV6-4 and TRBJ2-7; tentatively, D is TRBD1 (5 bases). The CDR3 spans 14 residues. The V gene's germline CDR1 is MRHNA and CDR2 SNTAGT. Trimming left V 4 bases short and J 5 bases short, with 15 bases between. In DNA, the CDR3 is TGTGCCAGCAGTGTTCCCGACAGATTAGACGAGCAGTACTTC. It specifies CASSVPDRLDEQYF.

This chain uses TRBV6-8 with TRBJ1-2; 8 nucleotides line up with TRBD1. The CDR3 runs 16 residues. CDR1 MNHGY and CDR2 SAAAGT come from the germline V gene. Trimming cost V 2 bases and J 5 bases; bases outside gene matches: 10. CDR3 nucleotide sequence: TGTGCCAGCAGTTACGCGAAACAGGGGGTTTCATATGGCTACACCTTC. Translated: CASSYAKQGVSYGYTF.

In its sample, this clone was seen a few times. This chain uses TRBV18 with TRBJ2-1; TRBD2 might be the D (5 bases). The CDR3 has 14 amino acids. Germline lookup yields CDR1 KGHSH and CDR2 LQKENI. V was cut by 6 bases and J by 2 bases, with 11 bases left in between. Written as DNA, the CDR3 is TGTGCCAGCTCCCTACCCGGGGCCTACAATGAGCAGTTCTTC. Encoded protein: CASSLPGAYNEQFF.

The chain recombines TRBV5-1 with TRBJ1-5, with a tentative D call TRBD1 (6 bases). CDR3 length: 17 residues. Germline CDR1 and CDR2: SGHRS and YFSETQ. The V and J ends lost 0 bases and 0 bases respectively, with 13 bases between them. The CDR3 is CASSLGTGSLSNQPQHF. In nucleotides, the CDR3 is TGCGCCAGCAGCTTGGGAACAGGGAGCCTTAGCAATCAGCCCCAGCATTTT.

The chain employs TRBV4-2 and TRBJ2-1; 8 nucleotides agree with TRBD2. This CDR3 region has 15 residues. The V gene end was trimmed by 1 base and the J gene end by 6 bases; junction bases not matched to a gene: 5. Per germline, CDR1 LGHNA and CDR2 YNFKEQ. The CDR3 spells CASSQAGGLINEQFF. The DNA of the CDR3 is TGTGCCAGCAGCCAAGCGGGGGGGCTAATCAATGAGCAGTTCTTC.

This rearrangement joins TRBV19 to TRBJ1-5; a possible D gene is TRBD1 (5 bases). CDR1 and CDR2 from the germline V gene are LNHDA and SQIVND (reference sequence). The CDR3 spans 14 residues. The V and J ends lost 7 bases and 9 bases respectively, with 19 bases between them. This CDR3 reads CASMGGPRESPQHF. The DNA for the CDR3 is TGTGCCAGTATGGGGGGACCGAGGGAATCGCCCCAGCATTTT.

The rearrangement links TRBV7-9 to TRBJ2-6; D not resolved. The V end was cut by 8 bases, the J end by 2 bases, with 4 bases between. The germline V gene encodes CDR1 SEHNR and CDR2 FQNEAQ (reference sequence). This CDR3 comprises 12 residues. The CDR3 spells CASGAGANVLTF. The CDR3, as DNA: TGTGCCAGCGGAGCTGGGGCCAACGTCCTGACTTTC.

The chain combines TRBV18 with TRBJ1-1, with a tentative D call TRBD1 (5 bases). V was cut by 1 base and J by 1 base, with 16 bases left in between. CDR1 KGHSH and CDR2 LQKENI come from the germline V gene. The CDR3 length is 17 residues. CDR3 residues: CASSPRGGGAGNTEAFF. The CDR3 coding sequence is TGTGCCAGCTCACCACGGGGAGGTGGGGCTGGGAACACTGAAGCTTTCTTT.

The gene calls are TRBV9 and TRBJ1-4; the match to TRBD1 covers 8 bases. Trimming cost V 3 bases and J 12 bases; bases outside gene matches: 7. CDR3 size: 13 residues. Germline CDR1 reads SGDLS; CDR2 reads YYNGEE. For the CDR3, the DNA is TGTGCCAGCAGCGCCGGACAGGGACCGGAACTGTTTTTT. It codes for CASSAGQGPELFF.

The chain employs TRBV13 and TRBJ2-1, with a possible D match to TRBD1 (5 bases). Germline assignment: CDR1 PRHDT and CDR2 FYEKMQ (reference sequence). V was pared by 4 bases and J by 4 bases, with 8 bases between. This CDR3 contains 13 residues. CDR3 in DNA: TGTGCCAGCAGCTGGGGCGATTACAATGAGCAGTTCTTC. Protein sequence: CASSWGDYNEQFF. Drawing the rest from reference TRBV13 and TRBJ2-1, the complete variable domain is AAGVIQSPRHLIKEKRETATLKCYPIPRHDTVYWYQQGPGQDPQFLISFYEKMQSDKGSIPDRFSAQQFSDYHSELNMSSLELGDSALYFCASSWGDYNEQFFGPGTRLTVL.

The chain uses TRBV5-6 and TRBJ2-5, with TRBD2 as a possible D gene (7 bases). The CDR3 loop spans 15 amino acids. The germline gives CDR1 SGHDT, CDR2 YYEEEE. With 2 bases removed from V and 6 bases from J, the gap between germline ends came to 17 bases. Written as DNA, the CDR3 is TGTGCCAGCAGCTTTGCCGTGCGGGGGCCCAAGACCCAGTACTTC. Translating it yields CASSFAVRGPKTQYF.

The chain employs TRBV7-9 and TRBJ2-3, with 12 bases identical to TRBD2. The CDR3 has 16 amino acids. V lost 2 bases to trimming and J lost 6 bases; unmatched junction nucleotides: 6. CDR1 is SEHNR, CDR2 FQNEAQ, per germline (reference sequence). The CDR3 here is CASSLLAGGQVDTQYF. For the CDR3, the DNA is TGTGCCAGCAGCTTACTAGCGGGGGGGCAGGTGGATACGCAGTATTTT. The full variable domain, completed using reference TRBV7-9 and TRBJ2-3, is DTGVSQNPRHKITKRGQNVTFRCDPISEHNRLYWYRQTLGQGPEFLTYFQNEAQLEKSRLLSDRFSAERPKGSFSTLEIQRTEQGDSAMYLCASSLLAGGQVDTQYFGPGTRLTVL.

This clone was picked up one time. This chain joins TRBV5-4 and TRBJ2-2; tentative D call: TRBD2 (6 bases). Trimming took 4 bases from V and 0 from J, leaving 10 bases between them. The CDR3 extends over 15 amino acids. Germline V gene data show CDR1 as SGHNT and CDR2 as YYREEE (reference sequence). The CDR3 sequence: CASSPSGANTGELFF. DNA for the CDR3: TGTGCCAGCAGCCCATCGGGGGCGAACACCGGGGAGCTGTTTTTT.

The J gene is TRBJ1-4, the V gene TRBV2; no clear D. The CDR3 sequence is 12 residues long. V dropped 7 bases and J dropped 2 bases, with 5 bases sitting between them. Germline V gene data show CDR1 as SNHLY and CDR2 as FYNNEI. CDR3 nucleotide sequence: TGTGCCAGCACCGAGACTAATGAAAAACTGTTTTTT. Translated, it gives CASTETNEKLFF.

CDR3 coding DNA: TGTGCCAGCAGCTTAGCTAGCGGGGTTGAAGAGACCCAGTACTTC. Its protein product is CASSLASGVEETQYF. The chain carries TRBV7-2 and TRBJ2-5, with 8 bases matching TRBD2. The germline CDR1 and CDR2 sequences are SGHTA and FQGNSA. The V and J ends lost 0 bases and 3 bases, in that order; junction bases with no gene match: 3. The CDR3 totals 15 residues.

The CDR3 reads CSVEQGSYEQYF. The CDR3 region has the DNA TGCAGCGTCGAACAGGGGTCCTACGAGCAGTACTTC. The chain recombines TRBV29-1 with TRBJ2-7; 7 nucleotides match TRBD1. V gave up 6 bases and J gave up 1 base; unmatched junction bases: 3. The CDR3 spans 12 residues. CDR1 SQVTM and CDR2 ANQGSEA come from the germline V gene.

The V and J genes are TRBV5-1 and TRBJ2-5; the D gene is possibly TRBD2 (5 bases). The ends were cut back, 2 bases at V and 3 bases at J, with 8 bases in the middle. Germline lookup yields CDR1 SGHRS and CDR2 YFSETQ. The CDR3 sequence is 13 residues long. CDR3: CASSFGNEETQYF. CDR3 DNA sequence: TGCGCCAGCAGCTTCGGGAACGAAGAGACCCAGTACTTC.

DNA of the CDR3: TGCGCCAGCAGCCAAGGGCAGGGGCGCATGAACACTGAAGCTTTCTTT. Its protein is CASSQGQGRMNTEAFF. The chain has TRBV4-1 and TRBJ1-1; D possibly corresponds to TRBD1 (6 bases). Germline CDR1 MGHRA, CDR2 YSYEKL. Trimming cost V 1 base and J 0 bases, with 12 bases left between them. The CDR3 has 16 residues.

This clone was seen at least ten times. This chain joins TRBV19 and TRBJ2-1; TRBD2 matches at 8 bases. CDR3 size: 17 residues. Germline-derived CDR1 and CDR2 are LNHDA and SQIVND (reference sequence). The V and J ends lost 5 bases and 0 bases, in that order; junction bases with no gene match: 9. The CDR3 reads CASSGERGISSYNEQFF. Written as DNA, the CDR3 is TGTGCCAGTAGTGGGGAGCGGGGGATAAGCTCCTACAATGAGCAGTTCTTC.

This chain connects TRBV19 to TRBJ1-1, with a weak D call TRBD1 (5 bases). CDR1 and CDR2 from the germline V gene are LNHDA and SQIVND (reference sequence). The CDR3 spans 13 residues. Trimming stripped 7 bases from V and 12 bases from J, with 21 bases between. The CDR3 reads CASTLSAGHRTFF. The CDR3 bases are TGTGCCAGTACCCTAAGCGCAGGGCATAGAACTTTCTTT.

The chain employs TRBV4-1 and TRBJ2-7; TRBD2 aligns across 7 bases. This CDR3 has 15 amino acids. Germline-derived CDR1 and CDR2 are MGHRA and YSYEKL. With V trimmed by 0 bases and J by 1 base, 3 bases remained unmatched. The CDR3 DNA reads TGCGCCAGCAGCCAAGATCCAGCGGGGTCCTACGAGCAGTACTTC. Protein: CASSQDPAGSYEQYF.